This entry lists 11 T cell receptor beta chains sequenced from one sample in a study of T-cell reconstitution after alpha-beta-depleted transplantation in children. This sample's TCRbeta library carried unique molecular identifier barcodes. TCRdb recomputed calls from the PCR reads with MiXCR, one row per CDR3 protein. The sample carries 500,000 to 600,000 distinct CDR3 sequences, about a quarter recorded once. Here the sequenced sample was PBMCs, taken before TCRalphabeta/CD19-depleted stem cell transplant. The receptors derive from a boy in the first two years of life with Wiskott-Aldrich syndrome, due to receive a stem cell transplant.

This chain uses TRBV28 with TRBJ1-5; D gene unclear. The CDR3 spans 17 residues. The germline V gene encodes CDR1 MDHEN and CDR2 SYDVKM. Trimming removed 2 bases from V and 4 bases from J, with 18 bases in between. CDR3 sequence: CASSLLSIGGLNQPQHF. CDR3 DNA sequence: TGTGCCAGCAGTTTACTTAGTATTGGAGGTTTGAATCAGCCCCAGCATTTT.

This clonotype has only a few counts. The CDR3 sequence: CAIGGLPSTGELFF. CDR3 DNA: TGTGCCATCGGGGGACTCCCCAGCACCGGGGAGCTGTTTTTT. The chain uses TRBV10-3 and TRBJ2-2; possibly TRBD2 for D (6 bases). V was cut by 8 bases and J by 4 bases, with 14 bases left in between. From germline, CDR1 is ENHRY and CDR2 SYGVKD. The CDR3 is made up of 14 amino acids.

The chain combines TRBV27 with TRBJ2-4; D gene ambiguous. V was cut by 6 bases and J by 3 bases, with 15 bases left in between. This CDR3 region has 15 residues. Germline CDR1 MNHEY, CDR2 SMNVEV (reference sequence). The CDR3 DNA follows: TGTGCCAGCAGCCTACGAGCCCAGAGCAAAAACATTCAGTACTTC. It is translated as CASSLRAQSKNIQYF.

The rearrangement links TRBV7-2 to TRBJ2-7; 9 positions agree with TRBD2. The CDR3 loop spans 15 amino acids. Unmatched junction bases numbered 8, after V lost 2 bases and J lost 6 bases. The germline CDR1 and CDR2 sequences are SGHTA and FQGNSA. The CDR3 DNA reads as TGTGCCAGCAGCTTAAGATGTAGCGGGAGTTTCGAGCAGTACTTC. Translated: CASSLRCSGSFEQYF.

The rearrangement links TRBV5-1 to TRBJ2-3; 8 bases agree with TRBD1. Germline V CDR1 and CDR2: SGHRS, YFSETQ. Unmatched junction bases numbered 4, after V lost 5 bases and J lost 2 bases. The CDR3 is 14 residues long. CDR3: CASSSTGVTDTQYF. CDR3 DNA sequence: TGCGCCAGCAGTTCGACAGGGGTCACAGATACGCAGTATTTT.

In this sample, this clonotype turned up a few times. The chain combines TRBV5-1 with TRBJ2-1; the D call may be TRBD1 or TRBD2 (5 bases each). The CDR3 loop spans 14 amino acids. V lost 1 base, J lost 2 bases, and 7 bases lay in between. Germline assignment: CDR1 SGHRS and CDR2 YFSETQ. CDR3: CASSLRDPYNEQFF. The DNA of the CDR3 is TGCGCCAGCAGCTTGAGGGACCCCTACAATGAGCAGTTCTTC.

The chain combines TRBV5-1 with TRBJ2-7; 7 positions agree with TRBD2. V dropped 4 bases and J dropped 1; count of bases not matched to a gene: 11. The germline V gene has CDR1 SGHRS and CDR2 YFSETQ. The length of the CDR3 is 16 residues. CDR3 region: CASSSPGRAASYEQYF. The CDR3, as DNA: TGCGCCAGCAGCAGCCCGGGGAGGGCCGCTTCCTACGAGCAGTACTTC. Supplemented by reference TRBV5-1 and TRBJ2-7, the full variable domain reads KAGVTQTPRYLIKTRGQQVTLSCSPISGHRSVSWYQQTPGQGLQFLFEYFSETQRNKGNFPGRFSGRQFSNSRSEMNVSTLELGDSALYLCASSSPGRAASYEQYFGPGTRLTVT.

V and J are TRBV11-2 and TRBJ2-5; 7 bases match TRBD1. The V and J ends lost 0 bases and 1 base, in that order; junction bases with no gene match: 17. From germline, CDR1 is SGHAT and CDR2 FQNNGV. CDR3 length equals 20 residues. The CDR3 is CASSLETDRWYFRGQETQYF. The DNA for the CDR3 is TGTGCCAGCAGCTTAGAAACGGACAGGTGGTATTTCCGTGGCCAAGAGACCCAGTACTTC. The variable domain in full, completed from reference TRBV11-2 and TRBJ2-5, reads EAGVAQSPRYKIIEKRQSVAFWCNPISGHATLYWYQQILGQGPKLLIQFQNNGVVDDSQLPKDRFSAERLKGVDSTLKIQPAKLEDSAVYLCASSLETDRWYFRGQETQYFGPGTRLLVL.

This sequence joins TRBV5-1 and TRBJ2-2, with 14 bases lining up with TRBD2. The CDR3 is made up of 17 amino acids. V lost 4 bases, J lost 4 bases, and 6 bases stayed unmatched. Germline values: CDR1 SGHRS, CDR2 YFSETQ. The CDR3 DNA follows: TGCGCCAGCAGCGGACGACTAGCGGGAGGGACCACCGGGGAGCTGTTTTTT. Protein product: CASSGRLAGGTTGELFF.

The sample holds a few counts of this clonotype. The chain carries TRBV7-3 and TRBJ2-1; maybe TRBD2 (6 bases). The CDR3 runs 15 residues. Germline lookup yields CDR1 SGHTA and CDR2 FQGTGA. The germline V and J ends were trimmed by 2 bases and 5 bases, with 13 bases remaining between them. CDR3 nucleotide sequence: TGTGCCAGCAGCTTAGGTTCTAGCGTAAACAATGAGCAGTTCTTC. Protein product: CASSLGSSVNNEQFF.

This chain links TRBV12-3 or TRBV12-4 with TRBJ2-3, with a possible D match to TRBD2 (6 bases). The CDR3 length is 15 residues. The germline V and J ends were trimmed by 1 base and 4 bases, with 12 bases remaining between them. The CDR3 DNA reads TGTGCCAGCAGTTTAGGTTTGGGAGGATCAGATACGCAGTATTTT. This encodes CASSLGLGGSDTQYF.